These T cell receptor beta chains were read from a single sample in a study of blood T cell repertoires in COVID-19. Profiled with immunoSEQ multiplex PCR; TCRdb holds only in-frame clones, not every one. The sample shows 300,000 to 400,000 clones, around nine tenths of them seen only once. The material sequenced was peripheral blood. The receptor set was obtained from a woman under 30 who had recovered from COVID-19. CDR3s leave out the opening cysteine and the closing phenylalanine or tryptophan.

cdr3_aa: ATSDALLVINNEQF
v_call: TRBV24-1

cdr3_aa: SASLGVRDTQY
v_call: TRBV20-1

cdr3_aa: ASKTDSDNEQF
v_call: TRBV7-9

cdr3_aa: ASRRTGNTGELF
v_call: TRBV3-1/TRBV3-2

cdr3_aa: ASSWAREGQWGGELF
v_call: TRBV5-4

cdr3_aa: AWSQERENRETQY
v_call: TRBV30

cdr3_aa: ASSEIANRGPETQY
v_call: TRBV10-2

cdr3_aa: ASSPRLAGMIAPYNEQF
v_call: TRBV5-4

cdr3_aa: ASSYFRDSSYNSPLH
v_call: TRBV27

cdr3_aa: ASSLLVFEQF
v_call: TRBV6-2/TRBV6-3

cdr3_aa: ASSGQGFEAF
v_call: TRBV27

cdr3_aa: ASSLSTGQETQY
v_call: TRBV27

cdr3_aa: ASSYDRGISDTEAF
v_call: TRBV6-5

cdr3_aa: ASSIGAAAQETQY
v_call: TRBV19

cdr3_aa: ASSPAGTSVREQF
v_call: TRBV7-9

cdr3_aa: SVGFLKGDGYT
v_call: TRBV29-1

cdr3_aa: ASSHVTTENGYT
v_call: TRBV4-3

cdr3_aa: ASSLGAGGRQETQY
v_call: TRBV5-1